The clone carrying this T cell receptor beta chain was seen a few times. Its cognate antigen is unknown. This sample was taken from a study of cytomegalovirus exposure and HLA in healthy donors. Findings of the study overall: In vitro checks showed that a few CMV-associated chains really do target CMV antigens. Associated with cytomegalovirus, according to the listing, were 164 TCR beta chains. Serostatus for CMV was the only available immune exposure information.

CDR3 size: 16 residues. V shed 2 bases and J shed 4 bases, with 18 bases lying between them. Germline CDR1 is MNHNY and CDR2 is SVGAGI (reference sequence). The PCR had 60 Vbeta and 13 Jbeta primers. This table comes from immunoSEQ multiplex PCR, and its TCRdb copy is limited to in-frame clones, with some not included. The top ten hold around 1.4% of the sample, which has roughly 180,000 clones, 75% to 90% seen once. Sequences were obtained from PBMCs. This receptor was identified in a girl aged 10-17 years in good health and CMV-seropositive. The gene calls are TRBV6-6 and TRBJ2-7; no firm D call. The CDR3 here is CASSYVLSRSEYEQYF. The CDR3 DNA is TGTGCCAGCAGTTACGTGTTAAGCCGGAGCGAGTACGAGCAGTACTTC.